This TCR beta chain originates from a study of blood T cell repertoires in COVID-19 (dated by TCRdb to the early 2020s). For the wider study: Samples covering the acute and convalescent phases of COVID-19 were provided by collaborators in the United States, Italy and Spain. The prospective study material was composed of cDNA or gDNA derived from T cells, B-cell-depleted T cells, or PBMCs. The dataset comprised deeply sampled blood TCRbeta repertoires from subjects exposed to, actively infected with, or recovered from COVID-19. A freely available public database, intended as a resource for researchers studying the immune response to SARS-CoV-2, is where the repertoires were released. Samples were obtained from the ongoing ImmuneRACE study (first 160 participants) and from approximately 1,200 subjects provided by 6 global collaborators. A de-identified subject ID, COVID-19 status, age in years and sex were almost always included in the sample metadata. Where HLA class I and class II types were available, the types were taken from metadata supplied by the sample provider, not from assay-based typing. What the authors observed across the whole study: The amount of clinical and demographic metadata varied by source and participant and was provided uncurated.

About this clone: Its cognate antigen has yet to be identified. Per-nucleotide qualities are absent, and no much larger clonotype sits a single base away.

TCRbeta CDR3 regions were amplified from genomic DNA by means of the immunoSEQ Assay, a bias-controlled multiplex PCR. Concerning the study's data processing: The number of nucleated cells in each sample was estimated from the amplification of reference gene primers within the assay. Sequence reads were collapsed and filtered to measure the absolute abundance of every unique TCRbeta CDR3 rearrangement. For each sample, productive Simpson clonality was calculated by taking the square root of Simpson's diversity index across productive rearrangements. What TCRdb holds here is the immuneACCESS table cut down to in-frame rearrangements. Part of the clones is not present; checked against another copy, under half of the missing clones reflect an unresolved V gene, and the others are unexplained. The V and J calls and clone size are taken from that table; D and trimming were inferred from the DNA. The sample includes 200,000 to 250,000 clones, with approximately 91% observed a single time. The ten most abundant clones make up around 6% of the sample.

Another Seattle source contributed samples from volunteer blood donors who had recovered from COVID-19. Collaborating institutions collected whole blood in K2EDTA tubes following their own protocols. For TCRbeta analysis, collaborator samples were shipped as frozen whole blood, as isolated PBMCs, or as DNA extracted from either sample type. Unmatched junction bases come to 3, with V trimmed by 8 bases and J by 2 bases. Taken from cysteine to phenylalanine, the CDR3 has 14 residues. Only the CDR3 DNA is retained, 42 bases long and in frame from the first base. According to the germline V gene (reference sequence), CDR1 reads LGHDT and CDR2 reads YNNKEL.

The receptor chain draws on TRBV3-1 (or the pseudogene TRBV3-2) and TRBJ2-5; 12 bases in the middle match TRBD2. The TCR sequence derives from a man aged 55 to 70 who had recovered from COVID-19. Material for sequencing was peripheral blood. The CDR3 reads as follows: CASRTSGTQETQYF. The nucleotide sequence reads TGTGCCAGCCGGACTAGCGGGACACAAGAGACCCAGTACTTC.